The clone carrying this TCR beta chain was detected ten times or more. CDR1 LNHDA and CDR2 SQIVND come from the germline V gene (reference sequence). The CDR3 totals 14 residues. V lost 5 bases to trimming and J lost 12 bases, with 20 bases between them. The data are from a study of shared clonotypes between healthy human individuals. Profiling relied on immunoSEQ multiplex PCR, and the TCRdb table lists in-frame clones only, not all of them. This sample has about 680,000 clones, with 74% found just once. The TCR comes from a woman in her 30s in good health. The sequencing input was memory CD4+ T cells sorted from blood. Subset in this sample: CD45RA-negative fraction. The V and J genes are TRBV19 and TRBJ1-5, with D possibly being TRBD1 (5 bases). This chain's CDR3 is CASSANTGLGNQHF. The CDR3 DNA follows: TGTGCCAGTAGTGCTAATACGGGACTAGGTAACCAGCATTTT.